This TCR beta chain is drawn from a study of CD8 T cells in Susac syndrome. Study results and limitations: TCR sequencing and HLA analysis covered a relatively small number of individuals.

Concerning this clonotype itself: Antigen unknown.

Peripheral blood CD8+ and CD4+ T cells were profiled by TCR beta sequencing. Isolation of CD8+ and CD4+ T cells was performed negatively, whereas enrichment of TEMRA cells was done by FACS. With random hexamers, 0.5 to 1 ug RNA was reverse transcribed. Amplification of TCR beta CDR3 spanned 54 Vbeta and 13 Jbeta via immunoSEQ multiplex PCR. TCRdb called the immunoSEQ multiplex PCR reads again in MiXCR, with one record for every CDR3 protein. The repertoire has about 150,000 distinct CDR3 sequences, about 94% of them found once; the top ten carry 0.2% to 0.25%. CDR3 length equals 13 residues. The germline V and J ends were trimmed by 7 bases and 1 base, with 13 bases remaining between them. Germline values: CDR1 SQVTM, CDR2 ANQGSEA.

Source material: CD8+ T cells from PBMCs. The chain carries TRBV29-1 and TRBJ1-2; perhaps TRBD1 as D (5 bases). This TCR was recovered from a human donor with multiple sclerosis. This CDR3 is CSGGEMDNYGYTF. The DNA for the CDR3 is TGCAGCGGGGGGGAGATGGATAACTATGGCTACACCTTC.